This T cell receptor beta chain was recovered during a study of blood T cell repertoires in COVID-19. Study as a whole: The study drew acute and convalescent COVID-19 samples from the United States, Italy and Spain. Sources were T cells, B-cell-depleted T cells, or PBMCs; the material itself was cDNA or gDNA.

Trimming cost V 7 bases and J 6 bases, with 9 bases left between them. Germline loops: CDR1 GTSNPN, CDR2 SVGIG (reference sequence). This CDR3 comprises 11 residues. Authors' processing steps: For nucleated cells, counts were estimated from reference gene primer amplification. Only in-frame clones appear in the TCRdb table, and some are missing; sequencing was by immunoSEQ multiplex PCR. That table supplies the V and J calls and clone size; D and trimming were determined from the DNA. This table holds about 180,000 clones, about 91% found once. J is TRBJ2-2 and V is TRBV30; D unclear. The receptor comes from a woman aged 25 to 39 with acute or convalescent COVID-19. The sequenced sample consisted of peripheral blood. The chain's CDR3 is CAFNYPGELFF. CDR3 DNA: TGTGCCTTCAACTACCCCGGGGAGCTGTTTTTT.